This T cell receptor (beta chain) emerged from a study of blood T cell repertoires in COVID-19. Study details: Sites in the United States, Italy and Spain provided acute and convalescent COVID-19 samples. PBMCs, B-cell-depleted T cells, or T cells were the source of the cDNA or gDNA that made up the material.

In regard to this clone: Other DNA sequences within the sample encode an identical CDR3.

Participants were aged about 18 to 100 years from more than 20 US areas. Per the original methods: Reference gene primer amplification gave estimated nucleated cell counts. Some clones are missing from TCRdb's copy, which holds only in-frame ones; the method was immunoSEQ multiplex PCR. V and J calls and clone size are copied from that table; D and trimming were computed from the DNA. The table lists a few hundred thousand clones, 86% of them singletons. With 0 bases clipped from V and 0 bases from J, the junction kept 2 bases outside the gene matches. The CDR3 consists of 16 residues. CDR1 is SGHRS, CDR2 YFSETQ, per germline.

The chain is built from TRBV5-1 and TRBJ1-3; 8 bases fit TRBD1. The sequence was obtained from a woman aged 18-29 years who had recovered from COVID-19. The sample comprised PBMCs or T cells enriched from blood (not recorded which). CDR3 residues: CASSLGQGSSGNTIYF. The CDR3 DNA reads as TGCGCCAGCAGCTTGGGACAGGGGAGCTCTGGAAACACCATATATTTT.